The T cell receptor beta chain under discussion was sequenced for a study of regulatory T cells in long-lasting Graves disease (dated by TCRdb to about 2021). Looking at the study overall: Persistent Graves' disease meant more than 5 years of antithyroid drug treatment with TSH receptor autoantibodies that stayed positive. Antithyroid drugs had been taken for 8.5 to 12 years on average by persistent Graves' disease patients in the clinical cohort. The study was registered as a clinical trial and conducted in China. This study used TCR sequencing and RNA sequencing of peripheral blood to compare persistent Graves' disease patients against newly diagnosed Graves' disease patients. A total of some 33 samples were covered by TCR sequencing, comprising approximately 13 persistent and 20 or so newly diagnosed Graves' disease patients. The paper's findings and limits, for the study overall: Sequencing and analysis were restricted to the TCR beta chain. Patients with persistent disease shared more public clonotypes (fewer than 3,000) than newly diagnosed patients did (966). TRBV28, TRBJ1-2 and TRBJ2-5 were preferentially used in persistent disease, while TRBV20-1 and TRBJ2-1 were favored in newly diagnosed disease. Compared with newly diagnosed patients, persistent Graves' disease patients had lower TCR Shannon entropy and fewer highly expanded clones, which suggests clonal expansion. The study examined only peripheral blood because the primary lesion, thyroid tissue, could not be accessed. The authors noted that the small sample size was a limitation that may lower accuracy.

The label giving this sample's time point can be read as: persistent/refractory GD, antithyroid drugs over 5 years with positive TRAb. For both TCR sequencing and RNA sequencing, RNA was extracted from PBMCs using TRIzol. The diagnosis of Graves' disease followed American Thyroid Association guidelines. Patients for the study were recruited at an endocrinology department in Xi'an, China. From each patient, roughly 9 milliliters of peripheral blood was collected into an EDTA anticoagulant tube. Ficoll Paque Plus density gradient separation was used to isolate PBMCs, and no further T cell sorting was performed. An Agilent 2100 Bioanalyzer and agarose gel were used to assess RNA quality, and a NanoDrop 2000 was used to measure RNA concentration. To prepare the library, multiplex PCR was applied. The sequencing machine was an Illumina HiSeq 4000. CDR3 regions were amplified by Arm-PCR with iRepertoire HTBI primers to construct TCR beta libraries. Before sequencing, the PCR products went through gel purification. As for the authors' bioinformatics: A total of some 65 TRBV and some 13 TRBJ segments were identified across samples and were used for gene usage analysis of CDR3 amino acid clonotypes. Filtered high-quality paired reads were merged into contigs using COPE and FqMerger. BLAST was used to align contigs to IMGT TRBV, TRBD and TRBJ reference genes, with CDR3 defined following IMGT. Highly expanded clones were defined as clonotypes with a frequency above 0.1%. Shannon entropy was used to measure repertoire diversity, and the Gini coefficient was used to measure V-J evenness. A clonotype was considered public if more than one individual shared it. TCRdb redid the processing of the public reads, applying fastp at Q25 and MiXCR, and retained in-frame beta chains. One record per CDR3 amino acid sequence lists the most common genes and DNA. The V and J calls were not made by the authors but by TCRdb's processing. In this sample the table shows a few hundred thousand distinct CDR3 sequences, about 25% of which occur a single time. Roughly 26% of the sample is held by the ten biggest clonotypes.

The V and J ends are trimmed by 3 bases and 7 bases, leaving 15 bases between them. Via the germline V gene (reference sequence), CDR1 is SEHNR and CDR2 FQNEAQ. CDR3 length: 14 amino acids, cysteine to phenylalanine. The entry retains the CDR3 DNA only, 42 bases that are in frame from base 1. The table lists this clonotype with a few counts. This receptor's antigen is unknown. No much larger clone is present one base from it, and per-base qualities are unavailable. Here the sequenced sample was peripheral blood mononuclear cells (PBMCs), taken when the disease was refractory, from a patient treated with antithyroid drugs. Recombination joined TRBV7-9 with TRBJ1-1; no D gene is confidently identified. The clonotype comes from a female donor with Graves disease. The CDR3 reads CASSLAPRRLEAFF. The sequenced DNA is TGTGCCAGCAGCTTGGCTCCGCGCAGGCTTGAAGCTTTCTTT.